These 31 T cell receptor beta chains came from one sample sequenced in a study of CD8+ T cells in alopecia areata (dated by TCRdb to between 2018 and 2020). Receptors were amplified or captured by the immunoSEQ multiplex PCR assay. RNA was extracted from all samples and reverse transcribed into cDNA, which served as template for TCR sequencing. TCRdb took this table from immuneACCESS and kept in-frame rearrangements with V and J called. Such tables lack part of the clones; where checked against another copy, unresolved V genes explain under half of the gap, and the rest is unexplained. The sample contains under 200,000 clones, around 60% of them found a single time. The top ten hold over 12% of the sample. Taken with the paper, the label for time point translates to: about 5 months on oral tofacitinib. The treatment or condition tag for this specimen amounts to: oral pan-JAK inhibitor, 5-10 mg twice daily.

The sequences come from CD4+ T cells sorted from blood, collected at week 24, from a patient treated with tofacitinib. The receptors were gathered from a human donor with alopecia areata.

V and J are TRBV7-8 and TRBJ2-3; D might be TRBD1 (6 bases). The CDR3 loop spans 16 amino acids. Trimming took 0 bases from V and 0 from J, leaving 10 bases between them. Germline loops: CDR1 SGHVS, CDR2 FQNEAQ. As DNA, the CDR3 is TGTGCCAGCAGCTTAGCCGGGACATTTAGCACAGATACGCAGTATTTT. Translating it yields CASSLAGTFSTDTQYF.

This rearrangement joins TRBV29-1 to TRBJ1-6; 7 positions match TRBD1. The CDR3 contains 13 residues. The trim removed 6 bases at V and 8 bases at J, leaving 7 bases unmatched. Germline assignment: CDR1 SQVTM and CDR2 ANQGSEA. CDR3 region: CSVKVTGDSPLHF. CDR3 DNA sequence: TGCAGCGTCAAAGTAACAGGGGATTCACCCCTCCACTTT.

The chain couples TRBV29-1 to TRBJ2-7; D is ambiguous. Germline V gene sequence: CDR1 SQVTM, CDR2 ANQGSEA. The V end was cut by 3 bases, the J end by 6 bases, with 9 bases between. This CDR3 has 11 residues. The CDR3 DNA reads as TGCAGCGTTGAGGGAACTTCCGAGCAGTACTTC. The encoded protein is CSVEGTSEQYF.

The gene calls are TRBV4-1 and TRBJ1-6, with D unresolved. The V gene lost 4 bases and the J gene lost 8 bases, with 15 bases spanning the gap. From germline, CDR1 is MGHRA and CDR2 YSYEKL. The CDR3 consists of 15 residues. CDR3 nucleotides: TGCGCCAGCAGCCCGCAGTTATATCCCGATTCACCCCTCCACTTT. As protein: CASSPQLYPDSPLHF.

The rearrangement joins TRBV10-3 to TRBJ2-1; 9 nucleotides align to TRBD1. Germline V CDR1 and CDR2: ENHRY, SYGVKD. V lost 7 bases to trimming and J lost 0 bases; unmatched junction nucleotides: 7. The CDR3 is 16 residues long. CDR3 nucleotides: TGTGCCATCAAAGGACAGGGGATCGGCTCCTACAATGAGCAGTTCTTC. It specifies CAIKGQGIGSYNEQFF.

The V call is TRBV15, the J call TRBJ1-1, with D hard to call. Per the germline V gene, CDR1 is LNHNV and CDR2 is YYDKDF (reference sequence). The CDR3 length is 14 residues. Trimming took 1 base from V and 4 from J, leaving 10 bases between them. The CDR3 protein is CATSRGGRLTEAFF. In nucleotides, the CDR3 is TGTGCCACCAGCAGAGGTGGGAGACTCACTGAAGCTTTCTTT.

V usage is TRBV19 and J usage is TRBJ1-2; D unresolved. Per germline, CDR1 LNHDA and CDR2 SQIVND (reference sequence). With 3 bases removed from V and 2 bases from J, the gap between germline ends came to 10 bases. The CDR3 is 14 residues long. CDR3: CASSIPKTNYGYTF. CDR3 coding DNA: TGTGCCAGTAGTATCCCGAAGACCAACTATGGCTACACCTTC.

This chain uses TRBV30 with TRBJ1-1; D gene ambiguous. Germline loops: CDR1 GTSNPN, CDR2 SVGIG (reference sequence). V lost 4 bases, J lost 4 bases, and 10 bases lay in between. The CDR3 totals 12 residues. The CDR3 bases are TGTGCCTGGATTCGGTGGGGCACTGAAGCTTTCTTT. As protein: CAWIRWGTEAFF.

V usage is TRBV30 and J usage is TRBJ1-2; the D is unclear. V was cut by 3 bases and J by 4 bases, with 12 bases left in between. The CDR3 extends over 13 amino acids. The V gene's germline CDR1 is GTSNPN and CDR2 SVGIG (reference sequence). This CDR3 reads CAWRRTGSYGYTF. The DNA for the CDR3 is TGTGCCTGGAGAAGGACGGGGTCCTATGGCTACACCTTC. The whole variable domain, filled in from reference TRBV30 and TRBJ1-2, reads SQTIHQWPATLVQPVGSPLSLECTVEGTSNPNLYWYRQAAGRGLQLLFYSVGIGQISSEVPQNLSASRPQDRQFILSSKKLLLSDSGFYLCAWRRTGSYGYTFGSGTRLTVV.

The chain recombines TRBV7-9 with TRBJ2-7, with no clear D. The V gene's germline CDR1 is SEHNR and CDR2 FQNEAQ (reference sequence). V was trimmed by 3 bases and J by 5 bases, leaving 5 bases between them. This CDR3 is 11 amino acids long. CDR3 residues: CASSFQNEQYF. The CDR3 DNA reads TGTGCCAGCAGCTTCCAGAACGAGCAGTACTTC.

With regard to this clone: The same CDR3 arises from other DNA sequences in this sample as well. The rearrangement uses TRBV9 and TRBJ2-4, with D unclear. This CDR3 has 14 amino acids. Per germline, CDR1 SGDLS and CDR2 YYNGEE. V was cut by 0 bases and J by 0 bases, with 4 bases left in between. DNA of the CDR3: TGTGCCAGCAGCGTAGGGGGAGCCAAAAACATTCAGTACTTC. Encoded protein: CASSVGGAKNIQYF.

This chain joins TRBV30 and TRBJ2-1; TRBD2 aligns across 12 bases. The germline V gene has CDR1 GTSNPN and CDR2 SVGIG (reference sequence). This CDR3 contains 15 residues. The V segment lost 0 bases and the J segment 7 bases; nucleotides outside the gene matches: 4. DNA for the CDR3: TGTGCCTGGAGTGTACCGACTAGCGGGGGTAATGAGCAGTTCTTC. Translation: CAWSVPTSGGNEQFF.

The chain uses TRBV6-5 and TRBJ1-2; tentatively, D is TRBD1 (5 bases). Germline V gene lookup returns CDR1 MNHEY and CDR2 SVGAGI. The ends were cut back, 5 bases at V and 7 bases at J, with 11 bases in the middle. The CDR3 sequence is 12 residues long. For the CDR3, the DNA is TGTGCCAGCAGTACCCCGGGGGGTGGCTACACCTTC. Translated: CASSTPGGGYTF.

This clone occurred once. The V call is TRBV30, the J call TRBJ2-3; D possibly corresponds to TRBD1 (6 bases). The CDR3 length is 14 residues. Germline V lookup: CDR1 GTSNPN, CDR2 SVGIG (reference sequence). Deletions cut 3 bases from V and 2 bases from J, with 12 bases between. Here the CDR3 reads CAWRQGSTTDTQYF. DNA of the CDR3: TGTGCCTGGAGACAGGGCTCTACCACAGATACGCAGTATTTT.

The chain joins TRBV5-1 to TRBJ2-2; D is ambiguous. There are 15 residues in the CDR3. V was cut by 0 bases and J by 9 bases, with 15 bases left in between. Germline V lookup: CDR1 SGHRS, CDR2 YFSETQ. The CDR3 sequence: CASSLGGPSLRELFF. The CDR3 DNA is TGCGCCAGCAGCTTGGGAGGCCCCAGTCTCCGGGAGCTGTTTTTT.

The chain has TRBV4-2 and TRBJ2-7; 15 bases are shared with TRBD2. Germline V CDR1 and CDR2: LGHNA, YNFKEQ. CDR3 length: 16 residues. Trimming removed 0 bases from V and 4 bases from J; junction bases left unmatched: 1. CDR3 sequence reads: CASSQEGLAGGYEQYF. CDR3 bases: TGTGCCAGCAGCCAAGAAGGACTAGCGGGGGGGTACGAGCAGTACTTC.

This chain links TRBV6-5 with TRBJ1-2; weak D call: TRBD1 (5 bases). Germline values: CDR1 MNHEY, CDR2 SVGAGI. This CDR3 is 12 amino acids long. The CDR3 reads CASGGKDYGYTF. The DNA of the CDR3 is TGTGCTAGCGGGGGTAAGGACTATGGCTACACCTTC.

The rearrangement uses TRBV10-1 and TRBJ2-5; D might be TRBD1 (6 bases). The CDR3 sequence is 14 residues long. Trimming removed 6 bases from V and 1 base from J, with 12 bases in between. CDR1 is WNHNN and CDR2 is SYGVQD in the germline V gene (reference sequence). DNA for the CDR3: TGCGCCAGCAGCCCGGGACAACTCCAAGAGACCCAGTACTTC. Translating it yields CASSPGQLQETQYF.

The gene calls are TRBV11-2 and TRBJ2-3, with TRBD1 matching 8 bases. In germline, CDR1 is SGHAT, CDR2 FQNNGV. The trim removed 5 bases at V and 11 bases at J, leaving 12 bases unmatched. The CDR3 contains 14 residues. The CDR3 nucleotides read TGTGCCAGCAGCCACAACTCCGGGACAGGAGAGCAGTATTTT. Residues: CASSHNSGTGEQYF.

In this sample, this clone turned up once. The chain couples TRBV30 to TRBJ2-5; D possibly uses TRBD1 or TRBD2 (6 bases each). The CDR3 consists of 14 residues. Trimming stripped 5 bases from V and 2 bases from J, with 15 bases between. Germline lookup yields CDR1 GTSNPN and CDR2 SVGIG (reference sequence). In nucleotides, the CDR3 is TGTGCCTGGGGAGGGGGGAGGCCGCAAGAGACCCAGTACTTC. It translates to CAWGGGRPQETQYF.

This CDR3 reads CSVVGYTF. The DNA for the CDR3 is TGCAGCGTTGTTGGCTACACCTTC. The gene calls are TRBV29-1 and TRBJ1-2; D remains unclear. The CDR3 is made up of 8 amino acids. V lost 4 bases and J lost 7, with 1 base in between. CDR1 is SQVTM and CDR2 is ANQGSEA in the germline V gene.

The chain has TRBV29-1 and TRBJ1-6; no clear D. V lost 0 bases to trimming and J lost 9 bases, with 15 bases between them. This CDR3 has 15 residues. Germline CDR1 SQVTM, CDR2 ANQGSEA. This CDR3 is CSVEEGQARRSPLHF. The CDR3 bases are TGCAGCGTTGAAGAAGGGCAGGCCCGCCGTTCACCCCTCCACTTT.

This clone was counted a few times. The CDR3 bases are TGCAGCGTTGCCTTCCAGCGGGGGGGCTCCGGGGAGCTGTTTTTT. Protein product: CSVAFQRGGSGELFF. The gene calls are TRBV29-1 and TRBJ2-2; 10 bases match TRBD2. With 4 bases clipped from V and 6 bases from J, the junction kept 8 bases outside the gene matches. Germline CDR1 is SQVTM and CDR2 is ANQGSEA. This CDR3 is 15 amino acids long.

The CDR3, as DNA: TGTGCCAGCAGTGAAACAACAGGGTTTAATCAGCCCCAGCATTTT. Translating gives CASSETTGFNQPQHF. This chain joins TRBV2 and TRBJ1-5; tentatively, D is TRBD1 (6 bases). This CDR3 region has 15 residues. The germline V gene encodes CDR1 SNHLY and CDR2 FYNNEI. V was pared by 2 bases and J by 4 bases, with 12 bases between.

V and J are TRBV6-5 and TRBJ2-2; D is unclear. This CDR3 has 14 amino acids. Germline CDR1 MNHEY, CDR2 SVGAGI. The V gene lost 6 bases and the J gene lost 2 bases, with 10 bases spanning the gap. CDR3 protein: CASRKAINTGELFF. The CDR3 DNA reads as TGTGCCAGCAGGAAAGCCATAAACACCGGGGAGCTGTTTTTT.

This chain's CDR3 is CASSESSGYGELFF. The CDR3 DNA sequence: TGTGCCAGCAGTGAATCCTCAGGGTACGGGGAGCTGTTTTTT. The V call is TRBV6-1, the J call TRBJ2-2, with D possibly being TRBD1 (5 bases). CDR3 length: 14 amino acids. Trimming took off 2 bases at V and 7 bases at J, with 11 bases between the two ends. Germline V CDR1 and CDR2: MNHNS, SASEGT.

The chain uses TRBV2 and TRBJ2-3; D not certain. Deletions cut 4 bases from V and 2 bases from J, with 10 bases between. The germline CDR1 and CDR2 sequences are SNHLY and FYNNEI. The CDR3 contains 14 residues. The CDR3 is CASSGLDYTDTQYF. The DNA of the CDR3 is TGTGCCAGCAGTGGTCTAGATTACACAGATACGCAGTATTTT. The whole variable domain, filled in from reference TRBV2 and TRBJ2-3, reads EPEVTQTPSHQVTQMGQEVILRCVPISNHLYFYWYRQILGQKVEFLVSFYNNEISEKSEIFDDQFSVERPDGSNFTLKIRSTKLEDSAMYFCASSGLDYTDTQYFGPGTRLTVL.

V and J are TRBV11-2 and TRBJ2-5; D unclear. The V end was cut by 4 bases, the J end by 2 bases, with 5 bases between. The germline V gene has CDR1 SGHAT and CDR2 FQNNGV. This CDR3 has 12 amino acids. The CDR3 DNA reads as TGTGCCAGCAGCTCCCAGCAAGAGACCCAGTACTTC. This codes for CASSSQQETQYF.

V and J are TRBV7-6 and TRBJ2-4; maybe TRBD1 (6 bases). CDR3 size: 13 residues. Between the trimmed V and J ends, which lost 4 bases and 7 bases, there was a span of 11 bases. Looked up from germline, CDR1 is SGHVS and CDR2 is FNYEAQ. As DNA, the CDR3 is TGTGCCAGCAGCTCAAGTCAGGGGAACATTCAGTACTTC. This encodes CASSSSQGNIQYF.

This clone showed up just a few times. V and J are TRBV10-3 and TRBJ2-1, with TRBD1 matching over 10 bases. The CDR3 contains 15 residues. V gave up 2 bases and J gave up 8 bases; unmatched junction bases: 6. CDR1 and CDR2 from the germline V gene are ENHRY and SYGVKD. CDR3 DNA sequence: TGTGCCATCAGTGAGAGTGGACAGGGGGGCTATGAGCAGTTCTTC. Translated: CAISESGQGGYEQFF.

The sample holds one count of this clone. The rearrangement uses TRBV29-1 and TRBJ2-7, with 11 bases aligning to TRBD2. The CDR3 runs to 14 residues. With 4 bases clipped from V and 4 bases from J, the junction kept 6 bases outside the gene matches. CDR1 is SQVTM, CDR2 ANQGSEA, per germline. For the CDR3, the DNA is TGCAGCGTTGCCCACAGACTAGCGGGGTACGAGCAGTACTTC. Amino acid sequence: CSVAHRLAGYEQYF.